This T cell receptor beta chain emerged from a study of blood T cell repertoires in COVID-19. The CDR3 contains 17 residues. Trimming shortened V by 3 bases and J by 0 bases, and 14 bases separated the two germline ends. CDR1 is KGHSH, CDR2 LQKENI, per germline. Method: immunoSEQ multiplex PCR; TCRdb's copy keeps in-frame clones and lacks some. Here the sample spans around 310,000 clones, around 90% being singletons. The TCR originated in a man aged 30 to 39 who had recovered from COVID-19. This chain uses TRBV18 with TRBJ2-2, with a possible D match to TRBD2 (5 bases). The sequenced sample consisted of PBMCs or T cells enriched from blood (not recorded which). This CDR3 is CASSPYLGASNTGELFF. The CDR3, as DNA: TGTGCCAGCTCACCCTACCTGGGAGCCTCGAACACCGGGGAGCTGTTTTTT.